A selection of T cell receptor beta chains follows, all from one sample in a study of blood T cell repertoires in COVID-19. Assay: immunoSEQ multiplex PCR; the TCRdb copy retains only in-frame clones and omits some. The table includes 100,000 or so clones, more than 90% detected once. Sequenced material: peripheral blood. These receptors all come from a man in his 70s with acute or convalescent COVID-19. Each CDR3 is given with its conserved first and last residue. A D gene is named only where the DNA matches it firmly. The size entry is marked missing in some rows and otherwise reads once, few, many or a size class.

d_call j_call clone_size v_call cdr3_aa cdr3_nt
TRBD1 TRBJ1-5 . TRBV2 CASSTTRGRSPQHF TGTGCCAGCAGTACCACAAGGGGGCGGTCGCCCCAGCATTTT
TRBD1 TRBJ1-5 . TRBV28 CASRTPGQGVGNQPQHF TGTGCCAGCAGGACTCCGGGACAGGGGGTAGGCAATCAGCCCCAGCATTTT
TRBD1 TRBJ2-6 . TRBV6-1 CASSDLQGLTGANVLTF TGTGCCAGCAGTGACTTACAGGGGTTGACTGGGGCCAACGTCCTGACTTTC
. TRBJ2-1 . TRBV15 CATSRSPQGGQFF TGTGCCACCAGCAGATCCCCTCAGGGGGGGCAGTTCTTC
TRBD2 TRBJ2-3 . TRBV3-1/TRBV3-2 CASSPRLANARDTQYF TGTGCCAGCAGCCCCCGACTAGCGAATGCGAGAGATACGCAGTATTTT
TRBD2 TRBJ2-5 . TRBV6-2/TRBV6-3 CASSSGTSERETQYF TGTGCCAGCAGTTCCGGGACTAGCGAAAGAGAGACCCAGTACTTC
TRBD2 TRBJ2-1 . TRBV11-2 CASSSSGGDNEQFF TGTGCCAGCAGCTCTAGCGGGGGGGACAATGAGCAGTTCTTC
. TRBJ1-1 . TRBV5-4 CASSSPPAGVTEAFF TGTGCCAGCAGCTCCCCCCCGGCAGGGGTTACTGAAGCTTTCTTT
. TRBJ2-3 . TRBV3-1/TRBV3-2 CASSPTRGKSTDTQYF TGTGCCAGCAGCCCGACTAGAGGGAAAAGCACAGATACGCAGTATTTT
TRBD2 TRBJ2-7 once TRBV29-1 CSVVSGRAYF TGCAGCGTTGTAAGCGGGAGGGCATACTTC
TRBD2 TRBJ2-1 . TRBV18 CASSPFYRRREDHNEQFF TGTGCCAGCTCACCCTTTTACCGTCGGCGGGAGGACCACAATGAGCAGTTCTTC
. TRBJ1-2 . TRBV6-6 CASSYPRGRDYGYTF TGTGCCAGCAGTTACCCTAGGGGAAGGGACTATGGCTACACCTTC
. TRBJ2-2 . TRBV4-1 CASSQVLATGELFF TGCGCCAGCAGCCAAGTGCTAGCTACAGGGGAGCTGTTTTTT
TRBD1 TRBJ1-2 . TRBV3-1/TRBV3-2 CASSQPTGAKLGYGYTF TGTGCCAGCAGCCAGCCGACAGGGGCCAAACTAGGCTATGGCTACACCTTC
TRBD2 TRBJ2-3 once TRBV5-3 CAICAGGTDTQYF TGTGCCATCTGCGCGGGGGGCACAGATACGCAGTATTTT
. TRBJ1-1 few TRBV14 CASSQAGWGTLNTEAFF TGTGCCAGCAGCCAAGCTGGGTGGGGGACACTCAACACTGAAGCTTTCTTT
TRBD1 TRBJ1-3 . TRBV5-4 CASSSPDRAHSGNTIYF TGTGCCAGCAGCTCCCCGGACAGGGCCCACTCTGGAAACACCATATATTTT
. TRBJ1-1 . TRBV5-1 CASSLTGTNTEAFF TGCGCCAGCAGCTTGACAGGTACTAACACTGAAGCTTTCTTT
. TRBJ1-1 . TRBV5-8 CASSPTGGPNTEAFF TGTGCCAGCAGCCCCACCGGGGGGCCTAACACTGAAGCTTTCTTT
TRBD1 TRBJ1-6 . TRBV7-2 CASSPQGTVNSPLHF TGTGCCAGCAGCCCCCAGGGGACAGTTAATTCACCCCTCCACTTT
TRBD2 TRBJ2-7 . TRBV28 CASSLPSGSREQYF TGTGCCAGCAGCCTGCCCAGCGGGAGTCGCGAGCAGTACTTC
. TRBJ1-1 . TRBV7-9 CASSLTPGAEAFF TGTGCCAGCAGCTTAACCCCAGGGGCTGAAGCTTTCTTT
. TRBJ2-3 . TRBV4-1 CASSRARGSSTDTQYF TGCGCCAGCAGCCGCGCGCGGGGCTCCTCCACAGATACGCAGTATTTT
. TRBJ1-2 few TRBV21-1 CASSKGTGKNGYTF TGTGCCAGCAGCAAAGGGACAGGCAAGAATGGCTACACCTTC
. TRBJ2-5 . TRBV5-5 CASSFSGEETQYF TGTGCCAGCAGCTTCAGTGGAGAAGAGACCCAGTACTTC
TRBD2 TRBJ2-7 once TRBV10-1 CASSAKTSGNPGVYEQYF TGCGCCAGCAGTGCGAAGACTAGCGGGAATCCCGGGGTATACGAGCAGTACTTC
. TRBJ2-7 . TRBV7-2 CASSLAEGGGYEQYF TGTGCCAGCAGCCTAGCGGAAGGGGGCGGTTACGAGCAGTACTTC
TRBD2 TRBJ2-1 . TRBV7-7 CASSPGTSGYNEQFF TGTGCCAGCAGCCCCGGGACTAGCGGTTACAATGAGCAGTTCTTC
TRBD1 TRBJ1-5 . TRBV5-4 CASSSGQGNQPQHF TGTGCCAGCAGCTCTGGACAGGGGAATCAGCCCCAGCATTTT
TRBD1 TRBJ2-5 . TRBV6-5 CASSRVRGRAETQYF TGTGCCAGCAGCCGAGTCAGGGGGCGGGCGGAGACCCAGTACTTC
. TRBJ1-1 . TRBV6-5 CASSWIGGNTEAFF TGTGCCAGCAGCTGGATCGGGGGGAACACTGAAGCTTTCTTT
. TRBJ2-1 . TRBV28 CASSFSGMDEQFF TGTGCCAGCAGTTTTTCGGGTATGGATGAGCAGTTCTTC
. TRBJ2-5 once TRBV10-3 CAISDRGAETQYF TGTGCCATCAGTGACCGTGGGGCAGAGACCCAGTACTTC
TRBD1 TRBJ1-6 once TRBV27 CASSLQGAQVSPLHF TGTGCCAGCAGTTTACAGGGGGCGCAGGTTTCACCCCTCCACTTT
TRBD1 TRBJ1-1 . TRBV6-5 CASSYPTGKAFF TGTGCCAGCAGTTACCCGACAGGGAAAGCTTTCTTT
. TRBJ1-2 once TRBV29-1 CRGGQIGGAGYGYTF TGCCGCGGTGGGCAGATCGGGGGGGCGGGATATGGCTACACCTTC
. TRBJ2-1 . TRBV6-6 CASRGANYNEQFF TGTGCCAGCAGAGGAGCAAACTACAATGAGCAGTTCTTC
. TRBJ2-5 . TRBV6-5 CASTQTRPSRETQYF TGTGCCAGCACCCAGACGAGGCCCTCGCGGGAGACCCAGTACTTC
. TRBJ1-2 . TRBV6-5 CASSYSMTAYGYTF TGTGCCAGCAGTTACTCGATGACAGCCTATGGCTACACCTTC
. TRBJ1-4 . TRBV12-3/TRBV12-4 CASRALIGEKLFF TGTGCCAGCAGGGCTTTGATCGGGGAAAAACTGTTTTTT
. TRBJ1-6 . TRBV12-3/TRBV12-4 CASSFEGALPLHF TGTGCCAGCAGTTTTGAGGGCGCCTTACCCCTCCACTTT
TRBD1 TRBJ1-6 once TRBV13 CASSYGQGNNSPLHF TGTGCCAGCAGCTATGGACAGGGGAATAATTCACCCCTCCACTTT
. TRBJ1-2 . TRBV4-1 CASSHEGLGVDGYTF TGCGCCAGCAGCCACGAGGGCCTGGGCGTTGATGGCTACACCTTC
TRBD1 TRBJ1-4 . TRBV6-1 CASSDKTGTGRGKLFF TGTGCCAGCAGTGATAAAACCGGGACAGGTCGAGGAAAACTGTTTTTT
. TRBJ1-6 once TRBV6-5 CASSYSGSSYNSPLHF TGTGCCAGCAGTTACTCGGGGAGCTCCTATAATTCACCCCTCCACTTT
. TRBJ1-2 . TRBV11-2 CASSLGQVWPGYTF TGTGCCAGCAGCTTAGGTCAGGTTTGGCCTGGCTACACCTTC
TRBD1 TRBJ1-2 . TRBV7-8 CASSARQGLGYTF TGTGCCAGCAGCGCCCGACAGGGTTTAGGCTACACCTTC
TRBD1 TRBJ2-7 . TRBV7-9 CASSSGQGSPYEQYF TGTGCCAGCAGCTCCGGACAGGGTTCTCCCTACGAGCAGTACTTC
. TRBJ2-7 . TRBV6-5 CASSYSAVPYEQYF TGTGCCAGCAGTTACTCCGCGGTCCCCTACGAGCAGTACTTC